This T cell receptor (beta chain) was profiled in a study of shared clonotypes between healthy human individuals. This clone was found once. Its antigen is currently unknown. The V gene lost 1 base and the J gene lost 8 bases, with 14 bases spanning the gap. Germline lookup yields CDR1 LNHDA and CDR2 SQIVND (reference sequence). This CDR3 comprises 15 residues. Broader study findings: In having few donors, the study represented limited genetic and exposure-history diversity. Non-shared clonotypes displayed generation probabilities falling below those of clonotypes present in all four donors.

Healthy HIV-negative adults without recent acute infections or vaccinations served as donors. Study processing details: ImmunoSEQ output held junction-only sequences without quality scores, so filtering differed. Sequencing used immunoSEQ multiplex PCR; TCRdb keeps in-frame clones, though not all of them. V and J calls and clone size are given by that table; D and trimming were obtained from the DNA. Among about 1,500,000 clones listed, over 95% were seen once. Sample: naive CD4+ T cells sorted from blood. Subset here: CD45RA+ positively selected. The receptor was isolated from a man between 25 and 39 years old in good health. The chain is built from TRBV19 and TRBJ1-4; weak D call: TRBD1 (6 bases). The CDR3 region has the DNA TGTGCCAGTAGTATAGTCCACAGGGCGACGGAAAAACTGTTTTTT. Translation: CASSIVHRATEKLFF.